This T cell receptor beta chain stems from a study of blood T cell repertoires in COVID-19. On the study more broadly: The origin of the acute and convalescent COVID-19 samples was the United States, Italy and Spain. Nucleic acid was either cDNA or gDNA, and it came from T cells, B-cell-depleted T cells, or PBMCs.

This clone turned up a few times. The J segment lost 1 base and the V segment lost 4 bases, leaving 4 bases of the junction unmatched. The CDR3 loop spans 16 amino acids. Germline V CDR1 and CDR2: GTSNPN, SVGIG (reference sequence). Authors' analysis steps: Scientists estimated how many nucleated cells there were by amplifying reference gene primers. Using immunoSEQ multiplex PCR, the repertoire was profiled, and TCRdb retains in-frame clones only, with some absent. V, J and clone size were drawn from that table, and D and trimming were deduced from the DNA. Of about 48,000 clones in the sample, about nine tenths were seen once. Seattle-derived patients entered the study during active infection and were followed longitudinally.

The sequenced material came from peripheral blood. This receptor was identified in a woman aged 80 or over with COVID-19, enrolled during active disease. This chain links TRBV30 with TRBJ2-6; the match to TRBD1 covers 10 bases. DNA for the CDR3: TGTGCCTGGACGGACAGGGGGGGGTCTGGGGCCAACGTCCTGACTTTC. It codes for CAWTDRGGSGANVLTF.